In this sample, the clone carrying this T cell receptor beta chain turned up many times. The authors prepared the TCRbeta library with unique molecular identifiers. TCRdb re-derived calls from the PCR reads in MiXCR, one entry per CDR3 protein. The sample contains some 350,000 distinct CDR3 sequences, roughly 17% of which appear only once. The entry originates in a study of T-cell reconstitution after alpha-beta-depleted transplantation in children. This CDR3 has 14 residues. Trimming removed 1 base from V and 2 bases from J, with 8 bases in between. The source is a male patient between 2 and 15 years old who had a stem cell transplant for acute lymphoblastic leukemia, so the T cells may come from the graft donor. The starting material was PBMCs, mostly from graft donor cells, obtained 360 days after TCRalphabeta/CD19-depleted stem cell transplant. J is TRBJ2-5 and V is TRBV12-3 or TRBV12-4; D is possibly TRBD1 (5 bases). CDR3 protein: CASSLGGPQETQYF. CDR3 coding DNA: TGTGCCAGCAGTTTAGGGGGCCCGCAAGAGACCCAGTACTTC.